The 15 T cell receptor beta chains given below trace back to one sample, sequenced in a study of regulatory T cells in long-lasting Graves disease. The time point denotes: persistent/refractory GD, antithyroid drugs over 5 years with positive TRAb. PBMC-derived RNA was used for the TCR library. Researchers made TCR beta libraries by using iRepertoire HTBI primers and running Arm-PCR on CDR3 regions. TCRdb processed the multiplex PCR reads anew with MiXCR; each CDR3 protein has one entry. Of more than 300,000 distinct CDR3 sequences in the sample, about 20% were seen once. This material consisted of peripheral blood mononuclear cells (PBMCs), taken when the disease was refractory, from a patient treated with antithyroid drugs. These receptors all come from a female donor with Graves disease.

V and J are TRBV14 and TRBJ1-2, with a weak D call TRBD1 (6 bases). The CDR3 runs 17 residues. Germline loops: CDR1 SGHDN, CDR2 FVKESK. The V end was cut by 0 bases, the J end by 3 bases, with 17 bases between. The CDR3 spells CASSQDPRGRGHYGYTF. CDR3 coding DNA: TGTGCCAGCAGCCAAGATCCCCGGGGCAGGGGACACTATGGCTACACCTTC.

Many counts were recorded for this clonotype. V usage is TRBV2 and J usage is TRBJ1-6; a weak D match, TRBD1 (6 bases). The CDR3 consists of 14 residues. The germline V gene encodes CDR1 SNHLY and CDR2 FYNNEI. Trimming pared 7 bases from V and 5 bases from J, leaving 12 bases between. DNA for the CDR3: TGTGCCAGCAAGCCGGACAGCCATAATTCACCCCTCCACTTT. Encoded protein: CASKPDSHNSPLHF.

The chain carries TRBV5-7 and TRBJ1-2, with D maybe TRBD1 (5 bases). TRBV5-7 carries the ORF label, with uncertain function. The CDR3 is 13 residues long. V lost 3 bases to trimming and J lost 8 bases, with 14 bases between them. The CDR3 loop is CASSWGRRRGYTF. The DNA for the CDR3 is TGTGCCAGCAGCTGGGGACGCCGGCGGGGCTACACCTTC.

This clonotype has a count of ten or more. V gene TRBV24-1 combines with J gene TRBJ1-2, with unresolved D. Germline V gene data show CDR1 as KGHDR and CDR2 as SFDVKD. Trimming pared 2 bases from V and 0 bases from J, leaving 9 bases between. The CDR3 is made up of 15 amino acids. The CDR3 is CATSDSDLTNYGYTF. The DNA of the CDR3 is TGTGCCACCAGTGATTCAGACCTAACTAACTATGGCTACACCTTC.

The chain carries TRBV5-1 and TRBJ1-6; D not certain. Germline CDR1 SGHRS, CDR2 YFSETQ. This CDR3 is built from 15 residues. Trimming took 0 bases from V and 8 from J, leaving 12 bases between them. The CDR3 region has the DNA TGCGCCAGCAGCTTGGCCGGGAATAAACATTCACCCCTCCACTTT. Translating it yields CASSLAGNKHSPLHF.

On this clonotype: The germline gene is not matched at one end of the junction; a read error may be the cause. V and J are TRBV29-1 and TRBJ2-7, with TRBD1 as a possible D gene (6 bases). The CDR3 has 12 amino acids. Germline V CDR1 and CDR2: SQVTM, ANQGSEA. CDR3 in amino acids: CSVARGAYKQYF. Written as DNA, the CDR3 is TGCAGCGTGGCCAGGGGAGCCTACAAGCAGTACTTC.

V gene TRBV20-1 combines with J gene TRBJ2-2; D tentatively reads TRBD1 or TRBD2 (5 bases each). From germline, CDR1 is DFQATT and CDR2 SNEGSKA (reference sequence). The CDR3 consists of 12 residues. V lost 1 base to trimming and J lost 6 bases, with 6 bases between them. CDR3 DNA sequence: TGCAGTGCTAGAGCGGGACCCGGGGAGCTGTTTTTT. It yields the protein CSARAGPGELFF.

This clonotype was recorded many times. The chain joins TRBV7-9 to TRBJ2-5, with D perhaps matching TRBD1 or TRBD2 (6 bases each). CDR1 SEHNR and CDR2 FQNEAQ come from the germline V gene (reference sequence). Between the trimmed V and J ends, which lost 1 base and 4 bases, there was a span of 13 bases. The CDR3 covers 15 residues. In DNA, the CDR3 is TGTGCCAGCAGCTTAGGAGAATCGGGGGCAGAGACCCAGTACTTC. It translates to CASSLGESGAETQYF.

This clonotype was detected ten times or more. The chain has TRBV30 and TRBJ2-6; a weak D match, TRBD2 (5 bases). The CDR3 runs 14 residues. V was shortened by 6 bases and J by 2 bases, with 11 bases between the two germline ends. CDR1 and CDR2 from the germline V gene are GTSNPN and SVGIG (reference sequence). This chain's CDR3 is CACLGGAGANVLTF. The CDR3 DNA sequence: TGTGCCTGCCTCGGAGGCGCTGGGGCCAACGTCCTGACTTTC.

V gene TRBV6-2 or TRBV6-3 combines with J gene TRBJ2-3; 8 bases fit TRBD2. The CDR3 is made up of 15 amino acids. The germline CDR1 and CDR2 sequences are MNHEY and SVGEGT. V lost 4 bases, J lost 4 bases, and 7 bases stayed unmatched. The CDR3 loop is CASSSTGTSADTQYF. CDR3 nucleotides: TGTGCCAGCAGTTCAACCGGGACTAGTGCAGATACGCAGTATTTT.

About this clonotype: This could be a read error, since a much larger clone is one nucleotide away. This chain links TRBV7-8 with TRBJ2-5; D gene ambiguous. V was clipped by 1 base and J by 2 bases, with 14 bases between them. This CDR3 contains 16 residues. CDR1 and CDR2 from the germline V gene are SGHVS and FQNEAQ. CDR3 in DNA: TGTGCCAGCAGCTTAGTGGGCAGTCCCCTACAAGAGACCCAGTACTTC. Its translation is CASSLVGSPLQETQYF.

This clonotype was recorded a few times. The chain joins TRBV6-2 or TRBV6-3 to TRBJ2-1, with a weak D call TRBD2 (6 bases). The V end lost 10 bases, the J end lost 5 bases, and 18 bases lay between the germline ends. CDR3 size: 14 residues. Germline CDR1 and CDR2: MNHEY and SVGEGT. CDR3 coding DNA: TGTGCCACCTCGGAGGGACTGCTTAACAATGAGCAGTTCTTC. It codes for CATSEGLLNNEQFF.

This clonotype was detected ten times or more. The chain uses TRBV7-2 and TRBJ2-7; 9 bases align to TRBD1. CDR3 length equals 14 residues. The germline gives CDR1 SGHTA, CDR2 FQGNSA. V trimming: 8 bases; J trimming: 2 bases; junction bases outside the gene matches: 7. The CDR3 protein is CASGPTGGPYEQYF. The CDR3 DNA reads as TGTGCCAGCGGTCCAACAGGGGGCCCCTACGAGCAGTACTTC.

This clonotype came up a few times. CDR3 sequence: CSARVPGGPYEQYF. In DNA form, the CDR3 reads TGCAGTGCTAGAGTCCCGGGAGGGCCATACGAGCAGTACTTC. V is TRBV20-1 and J is TRBJ2-7; 8 nucleotides line up with TRBD2. V shed 1 base and J 4 bases; nucleotides not matched to a gene: 6. CDR3 length: 14 residues. CDR1 is DFQATT and CDR2 is SNEGSKA in the germline V gene (reference sequence).

This clonotype was detected ten times or more. This chain uses TRBV18 with TRBJ2-4, with 9 bases that match TRBD1. Trimming took 3 bases from V and 10 from J; bases not matched to a gene: 7. This CDR3 contains 14 residues. CDR1 is KGHSH, CDR2 LQKENI, per germline. CDR3 loop: CASSPGQGLGIQYF. DNA for the CDR3: TGTGCCAGCTCACCGGGACAGGGTCTAGGGATTCAGTACTTC.